Detailed here is one T cell receptor beta chain. What it binds is unknown. The data were taken from a study of cytomegalovirus exposure and HLA in healthy donors. The study, taken as a whole, reports: Clonal expansion was found to be greater in HLA-associated TCR beta chains than in equally common others in a later analysis. Highly shared variants forming one cluster were likely a sequencing artifact. Sequencing depth roughly uniform across donors was assumed in presence/absence analyses.

CDR1 and CDR2 (germline): SNHLY, FYNNEI. V shed 2 bases, J shed 3 bases, and the junction held 7 bases outside the gene matches. CDR3 length: 16 amino acids. The PCR employed 60 Vbeta primers together with 13 Jbeta primers. TCRdb's copy holds only in-frame clones and misses some; the assay was immunoSEQ multiplex PCR. This table has roughly 200,000 clones, about 80% appearing once. The source material was PBMCs. This sequence was found in a man aged 30 to 45 in good health and CMV-seronegative. The chain combines TRBV2 with TRBJ2-7, with TRBD2 matching 10 bases. The CDR3 region is CASSESWTSGYYEQYF. DNA of the CDR3: TGTGCCAGCAGTGAAAGTTGGACTAGCGGATACTACGAGCAGTACTTC.